Below are 14 T cell receptor beta chains sequenced from a single sample in a study of control samples from healthy donors and cancer patients. The table came from immunoSEQ multiplex PCR; TCRdb's copy has only in-frame clones and leaves some out. The top ten clones hold approximately 1.5% of a sample with under 200,000 clones, around 92% of them seen once. Sequencing was done on a sample of blood. The receptors stem from a woman aged 25 to 39 in good health.

This clone has just one count. The chain recombines TRBV27 with TRBJ2-7; 8 positions agree with TRBD1. CDR1 and CDR2 (germline): MNHEY, SMNVEV (reference sequence). There are 16 residues in the CDR3. The J segment lost 3 bases and the V segment lost 5 bases, leaving 12 bases of the junction unmatched. The chain's CDR3 is CASSPDRRDRIYEQYF. In DNA form, the CDR3 reads TGTGCCAGCAGTCCCGACCGCCGGGACAGGATCTACGAGCAGTACTTC.

V is TRBV14 and J is TRBJ1-2; maybe TRBD1 (6 bases). Between the trimmed V and J ends, which lost 2 bases and 8 bases, there was a span of 12 bases. Germline-derived CDR1 and CDR2 are SGHDN and FVKESK. The length of the CDR3 is 13 residues. The CDR3 bases are TGTGCCAGCAGCCAACAGGGGCTGAGCGGCTACACCTTC. Amino acids: CASSQQGLSGYTF.

This sequence joins TRBV6-5 and TRBJ2-1; a possible D gene is TRBD1 (6 bases). The V gene lost 8 bases and the J gene lost 2 bases, with 10 bases spanning the gap. The CDR3 is made up of 13 amino acids. Germline lookup yields CDR1 MNHEY and CDR2 SVGAGI. Here the CDR3 DNA reads TGTGCCAGCCAACAGGGACCCTACAATGAGCAGTTCTTC. Translation: CASQQGPYNEQFF.

The chain joins TRBV11-3 to TRBJ2-5; no firm D call. The CDR3 length is 12 residues. Germline lookup yields CDR1 SGHNT and CDR2 YENEEA. Trimming cost V 1 base and J 1 base, with 1 base left between them. CDR3 coding DNA: TGTGCCAGCAGCTTAGTCCAAGAGACCCAGTACTTC. It specifies CASSLVQETQYF.

V gene TRBV7-9 combines with J gene TRBJ2-1; 7 positions match TRBD1. V shed 5 bases and J 6 bases; nucleotides not matched to a gene: 4. Germline V gene lookup returns CDR1 SEHNR and CDR2 FQNEAQ (reference sequence). The CDR3 spans 13 residues. CDR3 sequence (DNA): TGTGCCAGCAGCAGACAGGGTCTCAATGAGCAGTTCTTC. It yields the protein CASSRQGLNEQFF.

This chain joins TRBV30 and TRBJ2-2, with TRBD2 matching over 7 bases. After removal of 3 bases from V and 1 base from J, the junction contained 2 bases not matched to a gene. There are 14 residues in the CDR3. The germline V gene encodes CDR1 GTSNPN and CDR2 SVGIG (reference sequence). In DNA form, the CDR3 reads TGTGCCTGGAGGGCTAGCGGGAACACCGGGGAGCTGTTTTTT. It is translated as CAWRASGNTGELFF.

The chain links TRBV10-3 to TRBJ2-3; 10 bases align to TRBD2. The CDR3 runs 15 residues. The J segment lost 0 bases and the V segment lost 6 bases, leaving 3 bases of the junction unmatched. Germline V lookup: CDR1 ENHRY, CDR2 SYGVKD. CDR3 in amino acids: CAIRPTSGSTDTQYF. The CDR3 DNA reads as TGTGCCATCAGGCCGACTAGCGGGAGCACAGATACGCAGTATTTT.

The genes are TRBV25-1 and TRBJ2-3; 7 bases are shared with TRBD2. The CDR3 is 15 amino acids. Per germline, CDR1 MGHDK and CDR2 SYGVNS. With V trimmed by 3 bases and J by 1 base, 4 bases remained unmatched. The CDR3 loop is CASSEAGAGTDTQYF. The CDR3 DNA follows: TGTGCCAGCAGTGAGGCGGGAGCGGGCACAGATACGCAGTATTTT.

The chain employs TRBV10-3 and TRBJ1-4; the D is unclear. The CDR3 spans 14 residues. CDR1 is ENHRY and CDR2 is SYGVKD in the germline V gene. The germline V and J ends were trimmed by 6 bases and 0 bases, with 8 bases remaining between them. The CDR3 DNA reads TGTGCCATCAGGAACGGTGCAACTAATGAAAAACTGTTTTTT. It specifies CAIRNGATNEKLFF.

The chain uses TRBV10-1 and TRBJ2-1, with D perhaps assigned TRBD1 or TRBD2 (6 bases each). Trimming pared 4 bases from V and 7 bases from J, leaving 11 bases between. This CDR3 is built from 13 residues. The germline V gene has CDR1 WNHNN and CDR2 SYGVQD (reference sequence). The CDR3 DNA sequence: TGCGCCAGCAGTGTTGGAGGGGGGAATGAGCAGTTCTTC. Translated, it gives CASSVGGGNEQFF.

The chain uses TRBV5-1 and TRBJ2-5; 9 bases are a match to TRBD2. The V segment lost 0 bases and the J segment 4 bases; nucleotides outside the gene matches: 1. The CDR3 is 14 residues long. Germline CDR1 reads SGHRS; CDR2 reads YFSETQ. CDR3 bases: TGCGCCAGCAGCTTGGAAGCGGGGGGAGAGACCCAGTACTTC. Its protein is CASSLEAGGETQYF.

The V call is TRBV9, the J call TRBJ2-5, with 8 bases matching TRBD2. V gave up 3 bases and J gave up 5 bases; unmatched junction bases: 0. Germline V gene sequence: CDR1 SGDLS, CDR2 YYNGEE. The CDR3 is 12 amino acids. The CDR3 region is CASSGLAETQYF. CDR3 sequence (DNA): TGTGCCAGCAGCGGACTAGCGGAGACCCAGTACTTC.

The chain combines TRBV6-6 with TRBJ2-7, with unresolved D. CDR1 MNHNY and CDR2 SVGAGI come from the germline V gene (reference sequence). The CDR3 extends over 13 amino acids. The V gene lost 0 bases and the J gene lost 0 bases, with 3 bases spanning the gap. This CDR3 is CASSYSSSYEQYF. The CDR3 DNA follows: TGTGCCAGCAGTTACTCTAGCTCCTACGAGCAGTACTTC.

The chain links TRBV4-2 to TRBJ2-7; perhaps TRBD1 as D (6 bases). The CDR3 is 15 residues long. Per germline, CDR1 LGHNA and CDR2 YNFKEQ. Trimming cost V 0 bases and J 2 bases, with 11 bases left between them. CDR3 DNA: TGTGCCAGCAGCCAAGATCAGGGGTGGACCTACGAGCAGTACTTC. Its translation: CASSQDQGWTYEQYF.